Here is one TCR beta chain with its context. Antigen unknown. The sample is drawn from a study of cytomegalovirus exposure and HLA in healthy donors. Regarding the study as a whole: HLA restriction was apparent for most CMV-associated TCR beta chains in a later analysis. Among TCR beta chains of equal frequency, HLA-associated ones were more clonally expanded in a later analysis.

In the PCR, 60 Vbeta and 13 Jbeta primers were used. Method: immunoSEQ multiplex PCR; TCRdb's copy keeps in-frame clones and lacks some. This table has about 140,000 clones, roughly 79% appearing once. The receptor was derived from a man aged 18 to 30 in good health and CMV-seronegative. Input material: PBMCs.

The CDR3 here is CASSLALEGPQHF. CDR3 sequence (DNA): TGTGCCAGCAGCTTAGCTCTAGAAGGGCCCCAGCATTTT. This chain connects TRBV11-2 to TRBJ1-5; D is uncertain. V was pared by 1 base and J by 9 bases, with 10 bases between. CDR3 length: 13 amino acids. The germline V gene has CDR1 SGHAT and CDR2 FQNNGV. Supplemented by reference TRBV11-2 and TRBJ1-5, the full variable domain reads EAGVAQSPRYKIIEKRQSVAFWCNPISGHATLYWYQQILGQGPKLLIQFQNNGVVDDSQLPKDRFSAERLKGVDSTLKIQPAKLEDSAVYLCASSLALEGPQHFGDGTRLSIL.